This T cell receptor beta chain appears in the sequencing data of a study of OX40 agonist ivuxolimab in advanced cancers. Study in general: Hepatocellular carcinoma, melanoma, renal cell or head and neck cancer was diagnosed in the dose-escalation patients. Participants could have had prior anti-PD-1, anti-PD-L1 or anti-CTLA-4 therapy, and approximately 40% had some.

The CDR3 spans 17 residues. Unmatched junction bases numbered 6, after V lost 0 bases and J lost 4 bases. Germline assignment: CDR1 SGHNT and CDR2 YYREEE (reference sequence). Generated by immunoSEQ multiplex PCR, the TCRdb table keeps only in-frame clones and is missing some. The repertoire has about 62,000 clones, 70% to 80% of them found once; the top ten carry approximately 11%. This clone appeared a single time. The TCR sequence derives from an adult with an advanced solid tumor such as melanoma, head and neck, liver or kidney cancer. The specimen was CD4+ or CD8+ T cells sorted from blood, collected in a trial of the OX40 agonist ivuxolimab. V usage is TRBV5-4 and J usage is TRBJ2-2; 10 bases fit TRBD2. CDR3 sequence reads: CASSLGPSGSPTGELFF. DNA for the CDR3: TGTGCCAGCAGCTTGGGCCCTAGCGGGAGCCCCACCGGGGAGCTGTTTTTT. Complete variable domain (other parts from reference TRBV5-4 and TRBJ2-2): ETGVTQSPTHLIKTRGQQVTLRCSSQSGHNTVSWYQQALGQGPQFIFQYYREEENGRGNFPPRFSGLQFPNYSSELNVNALELDDSALYLCASSLGPSGSPTGELFFGEGSRLTVL.